A selection of T cell receptor beta chains follows, all from one sample in a study of cytomegalovirus exposure and HLA in healthy donors. TCRdb's table, derived via immunoSEQ multiplex PCR, lists solely in-frame clones and lacks some. The sample carries roughly 140,000 clones, roughly 63% recorded once. Sequenced input: PBMCs. Receptors were obtained from a woman aged 55-69 years in good health and CMV-seropositive. Both conserved end residues are trimmed from each CDR3. Fields, in order: CDR3 protein, clone size, J gene, V gene. The size of a clone is reported for some rows only, either as once, few or many, or as a class for expanded clones.

CDR3: AWSRARGQPQH; size: few; J: TRBJ1-5; V: TRBV30
CDR3: ASSSPQQGFGLYEQY; size: NA; J: TRBJ2-7; V: TRBV28
CDR3: AWSPGWASGTQY; size: few; J: TRBJ2-5; V: TRBV30
CDR3: ASSHPGETGKSYGYT; size: NA; J: TRBJ1-2; V: TRBV4-2
CDR3: ASSVGVGINEKLF; size: few; J: TRBJ1-4; V: TRBV9
CDR3: ASSLVGTGNTGELF; size: once; J: TRBJ2-2; V: TRBV5-1
CDR3: ASSSSGNEQF; size: NA; J: TRBJ2-1; V: TRBV7-3
CDR3: ASGSGAYNEQF; size: NA; J: TRBJ2-1; V: TRBV28
CDR3: ASSLVGGSPNEQF; size: once; J: TRBJ2-1; V: TRBV7-7
CDR3: ASSFYRGYEQY; size: NA; J: TRBJ2-7; V: TRBV27
CDR3: ASRGRRVSTDTQY; size: NA; J: TRBJ2-3; V: TRBV27
CDR3: ASSQVLSYEQY; size: few; J: TRBJ2-7; V: TRBV4-1
CDR3: ASSSPPGTQY; size: few; J: TRBJ2-5; V: TRBV7-2
CDR3: ATSREGLAEKLF; size: few; J: TRBJ1-4; V: TRBV15
CDR3: ASRSGAGEKLF; size: NA; J: TRBJ1-4; V: TRBV4-1
CDR3: ASSQDGVRGPANYGYT; size: few; J: TRBJ1-2; V: TRBV4-1
CDR3: ASSVRQSGEETQY; size: NA; J: TRBJ2-5; V: TRBV2
CDR3: ASSEWAGDNYGYT; size: NA; J: TRBJ1-2; V: TRBV25-1
CDR3: ASSLSGSTYEQY; size: once; J: TRBJ2-7; V: TRBV5-1
CDR3: ASSFDRGSYGYT; size: NA; J: TRBJ1-2; V: TRBV7-2
CDR3: ASSLGPQETQY; size: NA; J: TRBJ2-5; V: TRBV7-2
CDR3: ASSPLLETGELF; size: NA; J: TRBJ2-2; V: TRBV10-1
CDR3: ASSLQVSSGSSINEQF; size: NA; J: TRBJ2-1; V: TRBV28
CDR3: ASSSDTNQETQY; size: NA; J: TRBJ2-5; V: TRBV7-2
CDR3: ASSLAGYEGADTQY; size: few; J: TRBJ2-3; V: TRBV7-9
CDR3: ASSFPGLAGPTGELF; size: few; J: TRBJ2-2; V: TRBV7-2
CDR3: ASSWTGANYGYT; size: few; J: TRBJ1-2; V: TRBV28
CDR3: ASSLLAESTDTQY; size: NA; J: TRBJ2-3; V: TRBV27
CDR3: AWSRGAIPTEAF; size: once; J: TRBJ1-1; V: TRBV30
CDR3: ASSTPQGRDIQY; size: NA; J: TRBJ2-4; V: TRBV6-6
CDR3: AISEGLAGTGELF; size: once; J: TRBJ2-2; V: TRBV10-3
CDR3: ASSPGPSGRAPLTDTQY; size: few; J: TRBJ2-3; V: TRBV28
CDR3: ASSPSSGANVLT; size: NA; J: TRBJ2-6; V: TRBV5-1
CDR3: ASSLVVRLAGVTDTQY; size: NA; J: TRBJ2-3; V: TRBV7-6
CDR3: ASSQDLRVTTDTQY; size: NA; J: TRBJ2-3; V: TRBV4-2
CDR3: ASSLRREDTEAF; size: NA; J: TRBJ1-1; V: TRBV7-3
CDR3: APTSGDTYNEQF; size: few; J: TRBJ2-1; V: TRBV6-5
CDR3: ASSWSSNQPQH; size: NA; J: TRBJ1-5; V: TRBV27
CDR3: ASSYTATGNTEAF; size: NA; J: TRBJ1-1; V: TRBV6-5
CDR3: ASSIDQGSNQPQH; size: NA; J: TRBJ1-5; V: TRBV19
CDR3: ASRTPQGGTDTQY; size: NA; J: TRBJ2-3; V: TRBV28
CDR3: ASGLSGTEAF; size: NA; J: TRBJ1-1; V: TRBV28
CDR3: ASSRLGVIYEQF; size: NA; J: TRBJ2-1; V: TRBV7-9
CDR3: ASSSRGLLTDTQY; size: NA; J: TRBJ2-3; V: TRBV7-6
CDR3: ASSSGLAGDEQF; size: NA; J: TRBJ2-1; V: TRBV5-1